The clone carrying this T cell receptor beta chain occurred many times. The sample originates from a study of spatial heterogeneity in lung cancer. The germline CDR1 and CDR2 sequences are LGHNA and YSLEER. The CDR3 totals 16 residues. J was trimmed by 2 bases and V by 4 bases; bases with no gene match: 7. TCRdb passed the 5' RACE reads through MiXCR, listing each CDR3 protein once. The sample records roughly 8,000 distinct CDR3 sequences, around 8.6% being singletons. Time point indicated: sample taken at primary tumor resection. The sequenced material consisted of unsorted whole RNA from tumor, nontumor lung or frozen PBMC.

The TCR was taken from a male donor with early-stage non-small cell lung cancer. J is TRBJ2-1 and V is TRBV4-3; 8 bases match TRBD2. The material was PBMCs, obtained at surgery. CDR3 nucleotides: TGCGCCAGCAGCCCAAGTTCGGGACTAGCCTACAATGAGCAGTTCTTC. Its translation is CASSPSSGLAYNEQFF.